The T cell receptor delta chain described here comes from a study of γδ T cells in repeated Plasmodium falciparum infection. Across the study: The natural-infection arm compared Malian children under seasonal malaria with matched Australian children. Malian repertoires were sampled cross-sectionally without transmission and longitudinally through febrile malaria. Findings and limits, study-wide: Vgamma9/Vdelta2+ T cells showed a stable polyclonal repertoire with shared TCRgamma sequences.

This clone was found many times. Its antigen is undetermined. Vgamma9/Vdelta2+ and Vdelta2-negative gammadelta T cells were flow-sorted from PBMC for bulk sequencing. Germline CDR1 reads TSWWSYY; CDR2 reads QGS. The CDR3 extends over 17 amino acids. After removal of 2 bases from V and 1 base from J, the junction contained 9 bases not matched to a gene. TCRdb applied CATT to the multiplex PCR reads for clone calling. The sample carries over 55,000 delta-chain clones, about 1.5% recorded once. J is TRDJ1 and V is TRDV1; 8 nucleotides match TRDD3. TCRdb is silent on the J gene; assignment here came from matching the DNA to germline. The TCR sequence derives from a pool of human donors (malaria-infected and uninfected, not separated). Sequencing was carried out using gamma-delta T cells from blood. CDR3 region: CALGELCGIRGTDKLIF. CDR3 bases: TGTGCTCTTGGGGAATTATGTGGGATACGAGGCACCGATAAACTCATCTTT.